This section outlines one TCR beta chain sequence together with its context. Its antigen is as yet unknown. Repertoires were generated with immunoSEQ multiplex PCR, while TCRdb's copy carries only in-frame clones and drops some. Here the sample spans approximately 46,000 clones, approximately 70% being singletons. The record originates from a study of PD-1 blockade in classical Hodgkin lymphoma. Study observations and caveats: Diversity in CD4+ TCRs, unlike that measured in CD8+ TCRs, had risen significantly by C4D1. Complete responders showed a baseline diversity that resembled the diversity of newly diagnosed patients.

Brentuximab vedotin exposure varied, and every patient relapsed after autologous stem cell transplantation. Germline CDR1 SNHLY, CDR2 FYNNEI. The V gene end was trimmed by 4 bases and the J gene end by 8 bases; junction bases not matched to a gene: 4. The CDR3 spans 13 residues. Specimen: peripheral blood mononuclear cells (PBMCs), collected at baseline. This chain connects TRBV2 to TRBJ1-2; TRBD1 matches at 10 bases. The sequence derives from a human donor with classical Hodgkin lymphoma. CDR3 region: CASSAGTGAGYTF. In DNA, the CDR3 is TGTGCCAGCAGTGCCGGGACAGGGGCGGGCTACACCTTC.